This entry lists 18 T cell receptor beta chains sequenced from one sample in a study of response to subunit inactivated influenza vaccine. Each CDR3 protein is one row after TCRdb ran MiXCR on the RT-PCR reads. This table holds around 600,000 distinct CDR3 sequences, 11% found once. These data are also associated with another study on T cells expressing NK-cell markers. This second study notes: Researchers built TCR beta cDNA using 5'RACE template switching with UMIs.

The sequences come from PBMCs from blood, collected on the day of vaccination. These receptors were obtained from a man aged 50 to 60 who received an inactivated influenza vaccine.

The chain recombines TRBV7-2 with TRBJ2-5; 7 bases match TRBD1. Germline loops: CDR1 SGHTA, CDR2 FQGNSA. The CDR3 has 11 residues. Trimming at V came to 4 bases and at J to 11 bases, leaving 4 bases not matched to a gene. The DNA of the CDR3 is TGTGCCAGCAGCTCGGGACAGCCTCAGTACTTC. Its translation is CASSSGQPQYF.

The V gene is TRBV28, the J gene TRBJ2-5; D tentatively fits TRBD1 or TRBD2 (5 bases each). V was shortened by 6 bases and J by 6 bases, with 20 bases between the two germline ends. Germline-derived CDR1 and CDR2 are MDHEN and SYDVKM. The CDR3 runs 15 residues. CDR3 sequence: CASSPWDGKSKTQYF. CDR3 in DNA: TGTGCCAGCAGCCCCTGGGACGGGAAGTCGAAGACCCAGTACTTC.

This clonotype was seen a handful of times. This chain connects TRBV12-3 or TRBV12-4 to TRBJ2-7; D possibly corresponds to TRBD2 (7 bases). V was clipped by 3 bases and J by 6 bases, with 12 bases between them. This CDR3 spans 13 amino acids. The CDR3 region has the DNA TGTGCCAGCAGTTTGAGGGGGGGAGGCGAGCAGTACTTC. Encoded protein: CASSLRGGGEQYF.

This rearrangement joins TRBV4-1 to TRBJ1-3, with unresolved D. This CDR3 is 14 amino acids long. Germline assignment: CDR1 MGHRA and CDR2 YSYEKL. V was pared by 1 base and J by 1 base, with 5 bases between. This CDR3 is CASSQVVSGNTIYF. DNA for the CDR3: TGCGCCAGCAGCCAAGTGGTTTCTGGAAACACCATATATTTT.

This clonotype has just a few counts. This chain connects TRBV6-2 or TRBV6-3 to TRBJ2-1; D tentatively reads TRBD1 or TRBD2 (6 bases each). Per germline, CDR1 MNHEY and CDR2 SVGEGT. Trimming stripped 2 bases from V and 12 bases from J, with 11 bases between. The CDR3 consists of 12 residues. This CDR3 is CASSYVGGRQFF. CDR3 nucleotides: TGTGCCAGCAGTTACGTGGGGGGCCGGCAGTTCTTC.

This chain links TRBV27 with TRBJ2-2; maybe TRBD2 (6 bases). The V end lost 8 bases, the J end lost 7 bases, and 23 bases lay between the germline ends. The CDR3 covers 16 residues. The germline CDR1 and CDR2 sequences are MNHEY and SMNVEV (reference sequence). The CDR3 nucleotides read TGTGCCAGCCGGGACTTACTGACGAGGTTCGGCGGGGAGCTGTTTTTT. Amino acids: CASRDLLTRFGGELFF.

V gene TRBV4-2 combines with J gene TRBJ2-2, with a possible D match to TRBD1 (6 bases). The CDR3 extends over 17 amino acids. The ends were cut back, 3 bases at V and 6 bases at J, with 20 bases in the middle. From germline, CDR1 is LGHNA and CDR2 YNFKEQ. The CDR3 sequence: CASSHTLRGRVAGELFF. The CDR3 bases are TGTGCCAGCAGCCACACACTCAGGGGCAGGGTGGCCGGGGAGCTGTTTTTT.

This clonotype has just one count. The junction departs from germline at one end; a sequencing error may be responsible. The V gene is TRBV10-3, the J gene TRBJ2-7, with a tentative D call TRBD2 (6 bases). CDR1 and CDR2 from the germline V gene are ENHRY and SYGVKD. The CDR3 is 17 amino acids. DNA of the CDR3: TGTGCCATCAGTGAGTCCGGGGGTGGCTCGTTCTCCCACGAGCAGTACTTC. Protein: CAISESGGGSFSHEQYF.

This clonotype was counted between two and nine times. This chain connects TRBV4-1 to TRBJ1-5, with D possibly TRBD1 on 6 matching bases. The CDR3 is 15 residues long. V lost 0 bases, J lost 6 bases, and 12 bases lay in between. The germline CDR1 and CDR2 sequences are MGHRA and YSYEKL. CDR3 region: CASSQDPGHGQPQHF. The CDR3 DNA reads TGCGCCAGCAGCCAAGATCCGGGACATGGTCAGCCCCAGCATTTT.

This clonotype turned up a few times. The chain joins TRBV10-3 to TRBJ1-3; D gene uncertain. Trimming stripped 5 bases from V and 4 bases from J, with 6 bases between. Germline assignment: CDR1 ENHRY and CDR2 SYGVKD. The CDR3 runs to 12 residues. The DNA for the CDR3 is TGTGCCATCAGTTCGTGGGGAAACACCATATATTTT. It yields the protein CAISSWGNTIYF.

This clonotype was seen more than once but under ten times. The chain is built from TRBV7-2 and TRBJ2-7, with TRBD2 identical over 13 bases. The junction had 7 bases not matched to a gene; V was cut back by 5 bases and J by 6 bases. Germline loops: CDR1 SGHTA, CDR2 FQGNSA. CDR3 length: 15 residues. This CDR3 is CASSARLAGGAEQYF. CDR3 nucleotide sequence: TGTGCCAGCAGCGCCCGACTAGCGGGAGGAGCCGAGCAGTACTTC.

In DNA form, the CDR3 reads TGTGCCAGCAGCTTAGAAGGGGTTACTGAAGCTTTCTTT. Translation gives CASSLEGVTEAFF. This chain joins TRBV7-9 and TRBJ1-1, with D tentatively TRBD1 (5 bases). This CDR3 is built from 13 residues. The V gene's germline CDR1 is SEHNR and CDR2 FQNEAQ (reference sequence). V was shortened by 1 base and J by 5 bases, with 8 bases between the two germline ends.

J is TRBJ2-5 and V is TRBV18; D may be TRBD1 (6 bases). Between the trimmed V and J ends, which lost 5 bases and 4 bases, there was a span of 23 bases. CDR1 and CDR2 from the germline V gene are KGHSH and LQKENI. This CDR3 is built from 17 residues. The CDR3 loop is CASSTTSGQYMGETQYF. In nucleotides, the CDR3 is TGTGCCAGCTCAACCACCTCGGGACAATACATGGGAGAGACCCAGTACTTC.

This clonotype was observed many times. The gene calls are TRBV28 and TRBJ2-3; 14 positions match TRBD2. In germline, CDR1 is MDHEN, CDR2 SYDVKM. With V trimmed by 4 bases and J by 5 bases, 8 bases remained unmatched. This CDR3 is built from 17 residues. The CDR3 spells CASSSRGLAGGEDTQYF. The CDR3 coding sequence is TGTGCCAGCAGTTCAAGAGGACTAGCGGGAGGTGAAGATACGCAGTATTTT.

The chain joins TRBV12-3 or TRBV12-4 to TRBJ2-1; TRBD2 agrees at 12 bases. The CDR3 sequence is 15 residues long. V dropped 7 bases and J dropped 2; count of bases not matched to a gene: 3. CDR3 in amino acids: CASKSSGRAYNEQFF. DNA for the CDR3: TGTGCCAGCAAATCTAGCGGGAGGGCCTACAATGAGCAGTTCTTC.

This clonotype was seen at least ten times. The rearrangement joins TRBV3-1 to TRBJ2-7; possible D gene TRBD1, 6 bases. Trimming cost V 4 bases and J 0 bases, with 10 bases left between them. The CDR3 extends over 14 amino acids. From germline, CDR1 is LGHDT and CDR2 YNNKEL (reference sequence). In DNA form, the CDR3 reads TGTGCCAGCAGCCCCGGGACATACTCCTACGAGCAGTACTTC. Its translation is CASSPGTYSYEQYF.

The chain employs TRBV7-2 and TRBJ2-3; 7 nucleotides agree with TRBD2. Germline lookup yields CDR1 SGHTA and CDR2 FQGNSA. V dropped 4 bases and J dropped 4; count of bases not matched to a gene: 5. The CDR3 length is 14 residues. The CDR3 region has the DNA TGTGCCAGCAGCTGGGGGGGTTCGCCAGATACGCAGTATTTT. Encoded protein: CASSWGGSPDTQYF. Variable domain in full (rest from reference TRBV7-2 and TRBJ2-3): GAGVSQSPSNKVTEKGKDVELRCDPISGHTALYWYRQSLGQGLEFLIYFQGNSAPDKSGLPSDRFSAERTGGSVSTLTIQRTQQEDSAVYLCASSWGGSPDTQYFGPGTRLTVL.

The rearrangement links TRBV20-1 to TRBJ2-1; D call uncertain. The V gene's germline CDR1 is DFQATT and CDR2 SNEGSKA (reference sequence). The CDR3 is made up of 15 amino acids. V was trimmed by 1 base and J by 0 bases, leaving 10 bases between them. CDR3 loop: CSARGRRLSYNEQFF. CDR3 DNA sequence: TGCAGTGCTAGAGGGCGGAGACTCTCCTACAATGAGCAGTTCTTC.